The clone carrying this T cell receptor beta chain was recorded once. Repertoires were generated with immunoSEQ multiplex PCR, while TCRdb's copy carries only in-frame clones and drops some. The data hold 120,000 to 150,000 clones, with just over 85% observed a single time. This entry comes from a study of cytomegalovirus exposure and HLA in healthy donors. The CDR3 spans 12 residues. Germline CDR1 and CDR2: SEHNR and FQNEAQ (reference sequence). Trimming removed 5 bases from V and 10 bases from J, with 9 bases in between. Specimen: PBMCs. The genes are TRBV7-9 and TRBJ1-6; D is unclear. The clonotype originates from a woman aged 18 to 35 in good health and CMV-seropositive. The CDR3 sequence: CASSPPGSPLHF. CDR3 DNA: TGTGCCAGCAGCCCCCCAGGATCACCCCTCCACTTT.